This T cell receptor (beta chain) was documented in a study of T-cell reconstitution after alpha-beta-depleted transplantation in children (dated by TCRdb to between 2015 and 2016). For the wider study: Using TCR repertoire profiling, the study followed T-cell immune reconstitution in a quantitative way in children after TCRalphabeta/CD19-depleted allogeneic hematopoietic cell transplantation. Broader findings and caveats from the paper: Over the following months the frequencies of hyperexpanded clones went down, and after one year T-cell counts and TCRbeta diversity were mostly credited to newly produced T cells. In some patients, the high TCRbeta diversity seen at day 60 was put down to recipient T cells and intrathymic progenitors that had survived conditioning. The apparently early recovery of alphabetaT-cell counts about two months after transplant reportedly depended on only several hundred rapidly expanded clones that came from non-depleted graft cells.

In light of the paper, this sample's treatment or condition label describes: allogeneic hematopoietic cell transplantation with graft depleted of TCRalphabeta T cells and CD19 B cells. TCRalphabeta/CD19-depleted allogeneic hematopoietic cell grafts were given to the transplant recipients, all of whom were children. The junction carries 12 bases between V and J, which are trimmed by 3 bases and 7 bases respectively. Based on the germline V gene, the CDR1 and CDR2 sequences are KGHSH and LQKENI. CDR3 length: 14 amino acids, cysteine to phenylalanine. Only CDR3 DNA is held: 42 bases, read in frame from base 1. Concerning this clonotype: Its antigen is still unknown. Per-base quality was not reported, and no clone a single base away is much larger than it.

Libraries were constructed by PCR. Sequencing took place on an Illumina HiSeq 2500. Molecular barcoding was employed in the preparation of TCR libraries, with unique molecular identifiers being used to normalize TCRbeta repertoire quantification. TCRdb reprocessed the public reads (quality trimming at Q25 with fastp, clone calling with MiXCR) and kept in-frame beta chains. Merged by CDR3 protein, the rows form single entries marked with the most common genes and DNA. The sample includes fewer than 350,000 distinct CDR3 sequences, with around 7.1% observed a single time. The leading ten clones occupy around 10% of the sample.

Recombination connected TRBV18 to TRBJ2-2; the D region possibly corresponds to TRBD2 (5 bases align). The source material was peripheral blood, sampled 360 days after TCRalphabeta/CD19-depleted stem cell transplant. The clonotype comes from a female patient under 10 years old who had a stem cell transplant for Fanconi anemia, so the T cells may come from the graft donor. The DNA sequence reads TGTGCCAGCTCACCTACGGGATCGGGCGGGGAGCTGTTTTTT. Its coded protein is CASSPTGSGGELFF.